These 8 T cell receptor beta chains share one sample of origin, sequenced in a study of tumor and adjacent non-tumor tissue in lung cancer. Three rounds of nested PCR, following a modified ARM-PCR protocol, produced the TCRbeta library. TCRdb reprocessed the multiplex PCR reads via MiXCR and lists one record per CDR3 protein. The sample yields 60,000 to 95,000 distinct CDR3 sequences, roughly 73% seen once. The template was RNA from unsorted bulk tissue. The specimen was lung tumor tissue. The receptors here all came from a woman aged 45-65 years with non-small cell lung cancer.

In regard to this clonotype: Its ends do not fully match the called genes, so a read error is possible. The V and J genes are TRBV29-1 and TRBJ1-4; no firm D call. The CDR3 is 14 residues long. Germline V gives CDR1 SQVTM, CDR2 ANQGSEA. CDR3 sequence (DNA): TGCAGGGTTGAAGGTTCATGGAGCAATGAAGAACTGTTTTTT. This translates into CRVEGSWSNEELFF. The whole variable domain, filled in from reference TRBV29-1 and TRBJ1-4, reads SAVISQKPSRDICQRGTSLTIQCQVDSQVTMMFWYRQQPGQSLTLIATANQGSEATYESGFVIDKFPISRPNLTFSTLTVSNMSPEDSSIYLCRVEGSWSNEELFFGSGTQLSVL.

This clonotype was seen a few times. A much larger clone differs from this one at a single base, so this may be a read error. This chain joins TRBV24-1 and TRBJ1-5; D call uncertain. CDR3 length: 12 residues. Germline V lookup: CDR1 KGHDR, CDR2 SFDVKD. The CDR3 bases are TGTGTCACCAGTGATTACGATCAGCCCCAGCATTTT. This codes for CVTSDYDQPQHF.

In DNA form, the CDR3 reads TGTGCCAGCAGTTACGCCGTACAGTATGGGATCGATAATTCACCCCTCCACTTT. This encodes CASSYAVQYGIDNSPLHF. V and J are TRBV6-2 or TRBV6-3 and TRBJ1-6; D is unresolved. This CDR3 has 18 residues. Germline-derived CDR1 and CDR2 are MNHEY and SVGEGT. Trimming shortened V by 2 bases and J by 5 bases, and 19 bases separated the two germline ends.

As for this clonotype: One end of the junction varies from germline; a read error may be responsible. The V gene is TRBV4-1, the J gene TRBJ2-1; D unresolved. The CDR3 consists of 16 residues. Per germline, CDR1 MGHRA and CDR2 YSYEKL. The CDR3 spells CASNQVNILSYNEHFF. DNA of the CDR3: TGCGCCAGTAACCAAGTAAACATACTCTCCTACAATGAGCATTTCTTC.

The table lists this clonotype with a count of one. A junction end diverges from the germline sequence, so it may reflect a read error. This chain uses TRBV30 with TRBJ2-5; D unresolved. Germline CDR1 is GTSNPN and CDR2 is SVGIG (reference sequence). The CDR3 spans 14 residues. CDR3 amino acids: CAWTSRLYQEIQYF. The CDR3 coding sequence is TGTGCCTGGACCTCGAGACTGTATCAAGAGATCCAGTACTTC.

With respect to this clonotype: At one end the junction does not follow the germline gene, possibly because of a read error. This sequence joins TRBV11-2 and TRBJ1-1; TRBD1 might be the D (5 bases). The CDR3 has 12 residues. Germline V gene data show CDR1 as SGHAT and CDR2 as FQNNGV. The CDR3: CASSLKGTEALF. The CDR3 DNA sequence: TGTGCCAGTAGCTTAAAGGGGACTGAAGCTTTGTTC.

Comment on this clonotype: The conserved phenylalanine or tryptophan is not found at the CDR3 terminus, so this likely reflects a read error. Because the CDR3's place on the DNA is in doubt, the DNA is left out and the CDR3 is given as listed by TCRdb. V gene TRBV12-3 or TRBV12-4 combines with J gene TRBJ2-3. The CDR3 region is 12 residues in length, termini included. CDR3 residues: CTSSSFTDTQCL.

Notes on this clonotype: Its ends do not fully match the called genes, so a read error is possible. V is TRBV4-1 and J is TRBJ2-5; D ambiguous. Germline V CDR1 and CDR2: MGHRA, YSYEKL. This CDR3 comprises 14 residues. The CDR3 loop reads CASSQDHKTETQYF. As DNA, the CDR3 is TGCGCCAGCAGCCAAGACCACAAAACAGAGACTCAGTACTTC.